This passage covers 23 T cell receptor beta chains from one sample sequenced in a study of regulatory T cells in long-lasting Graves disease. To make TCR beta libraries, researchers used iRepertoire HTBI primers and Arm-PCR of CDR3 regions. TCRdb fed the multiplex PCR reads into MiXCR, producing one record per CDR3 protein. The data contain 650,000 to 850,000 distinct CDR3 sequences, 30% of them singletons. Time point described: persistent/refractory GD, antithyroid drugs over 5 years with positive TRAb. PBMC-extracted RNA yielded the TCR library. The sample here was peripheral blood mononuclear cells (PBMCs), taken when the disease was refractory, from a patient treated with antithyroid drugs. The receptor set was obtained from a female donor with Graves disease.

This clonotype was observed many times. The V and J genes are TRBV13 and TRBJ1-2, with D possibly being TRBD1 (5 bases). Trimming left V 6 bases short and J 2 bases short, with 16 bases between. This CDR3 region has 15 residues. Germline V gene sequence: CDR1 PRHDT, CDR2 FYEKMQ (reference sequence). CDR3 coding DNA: TGTGCCAGCAGAGAATTCAGGGATTCCAACTATGGCTACACCTTC. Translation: CASREFRDSNYGYTF. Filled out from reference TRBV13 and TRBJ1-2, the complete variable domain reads AAGVIQSPRHLIKEKRETATLKCYPIPRHDTVYWYQQGPGQDPQFLISFYEKMQSDKGSIPDRFSAQQFSDYHSELNMSSLELGDSALYFCASREFRDSNYGYTFGSGTRLTVV.

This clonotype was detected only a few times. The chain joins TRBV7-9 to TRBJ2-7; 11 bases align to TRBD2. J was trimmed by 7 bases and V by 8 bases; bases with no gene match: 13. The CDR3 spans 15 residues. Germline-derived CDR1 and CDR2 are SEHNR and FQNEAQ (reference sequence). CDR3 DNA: TGTGCCAGCGGAGCTAGGCTAGCGGGAGGCTGGGAGCAGTACTTC. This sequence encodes CASGARLAGGWEQYF.

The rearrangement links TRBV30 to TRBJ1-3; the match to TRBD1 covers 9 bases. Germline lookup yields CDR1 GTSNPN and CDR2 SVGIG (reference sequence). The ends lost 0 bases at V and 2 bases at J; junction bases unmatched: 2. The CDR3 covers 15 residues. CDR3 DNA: TGTGCCTGGAGTGTACGACAGGGGGCTGGAAACACCATATATTTT. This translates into CAWSVRQGAGNTIYF.

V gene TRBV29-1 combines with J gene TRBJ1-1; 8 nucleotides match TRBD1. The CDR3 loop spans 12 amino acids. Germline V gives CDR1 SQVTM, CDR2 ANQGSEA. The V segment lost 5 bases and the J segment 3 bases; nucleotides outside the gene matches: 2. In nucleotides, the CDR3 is TGCAGCGTTTTGGGACAGGACACTGAAGCTTTCTTT. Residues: CSVLGQDTEAFF.

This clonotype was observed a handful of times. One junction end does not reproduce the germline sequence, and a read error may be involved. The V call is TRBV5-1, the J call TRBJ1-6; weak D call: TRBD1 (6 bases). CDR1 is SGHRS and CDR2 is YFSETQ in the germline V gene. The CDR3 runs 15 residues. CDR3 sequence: CASSFDRNENSPLHF. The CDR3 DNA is TGTGCCAGCAGCTTTGACAGGAATGAAAATTCACCCCTCCACTTT.

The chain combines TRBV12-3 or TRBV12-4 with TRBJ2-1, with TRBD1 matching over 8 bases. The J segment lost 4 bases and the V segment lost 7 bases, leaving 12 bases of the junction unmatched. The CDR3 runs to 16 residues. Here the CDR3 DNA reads TGTGCCAGCAAGAGGACCGGGACAGGTCGATACAATGAGCAGTTCTTC. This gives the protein CASKRTGTGRYNEQFF.

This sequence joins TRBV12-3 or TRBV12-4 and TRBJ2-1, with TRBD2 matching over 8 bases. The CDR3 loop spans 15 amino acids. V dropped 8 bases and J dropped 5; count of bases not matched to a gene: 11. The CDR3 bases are TGTGCCAGCTCCCGGCTAGCGGGTGCCAACAATGAGCAGTTCTTC. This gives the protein CASSRLAGANNEQFF.

In DNA, the CDR3 is TGTGCCAGCAGCTTAAGTGGCGGTCAGGGCCTCGGCGAGCAGTACTTC. This encodes CASSLSGGQGLGEQYF. The rearrangement uses TRBV7-3 and TRBJ2-7; perhaps TRBD1 as D (5 bases). V shed 1 base and J shed 6 bases, with 19 bases lying between them. In germline, CDR1 is SGHTA, CDR2 FQGTGA. The CDR3 covers 16 residues.

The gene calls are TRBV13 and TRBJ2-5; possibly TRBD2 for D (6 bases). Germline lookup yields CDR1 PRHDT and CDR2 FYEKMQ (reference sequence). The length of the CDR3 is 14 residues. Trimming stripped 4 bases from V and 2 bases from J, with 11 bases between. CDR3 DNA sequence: TGTGCCAGCAGCTCCCGGGACTTTCAAGAGACCCAGTACTTC. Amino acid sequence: CASSSRDFQETQYF.

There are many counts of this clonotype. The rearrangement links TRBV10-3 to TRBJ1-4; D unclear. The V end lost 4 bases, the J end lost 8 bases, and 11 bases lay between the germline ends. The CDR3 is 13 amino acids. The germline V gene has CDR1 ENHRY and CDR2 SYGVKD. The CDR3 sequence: CAISGPGEEKLFF. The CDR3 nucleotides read TGTGCCATCAGTGGTCCTGGGGAGGAAAAACTGTTTTTT.

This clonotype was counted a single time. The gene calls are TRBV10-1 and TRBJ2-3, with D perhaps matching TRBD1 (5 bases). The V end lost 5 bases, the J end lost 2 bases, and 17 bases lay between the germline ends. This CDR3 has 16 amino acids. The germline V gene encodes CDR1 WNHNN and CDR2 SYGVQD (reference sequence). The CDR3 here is CASSHTPQGPTDTQYF. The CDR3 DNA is TGCGCCAGCAGTCATACCCCGCAGGGCCCCACAGATACGCAGTATTTT.

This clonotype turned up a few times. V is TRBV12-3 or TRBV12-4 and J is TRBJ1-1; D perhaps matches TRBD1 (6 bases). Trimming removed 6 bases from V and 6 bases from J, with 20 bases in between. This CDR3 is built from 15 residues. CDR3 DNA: TGTGCCAGCAGCGAAGGGACACCCCGAGGTGCTGAAGCTTTCTTT. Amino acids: CASSEGTPRGAEAFF.

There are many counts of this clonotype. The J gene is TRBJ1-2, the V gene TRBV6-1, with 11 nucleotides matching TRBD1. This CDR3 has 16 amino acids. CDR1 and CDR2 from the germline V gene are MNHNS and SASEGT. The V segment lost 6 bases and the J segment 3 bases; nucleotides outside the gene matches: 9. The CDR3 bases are TGTGCCAGCAGCCCAGGGGGGACAGGGGGGTACTATGGCTACACCTTC. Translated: CASSPGGTGGYYGYTF.

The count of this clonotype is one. CDR3: CAWSLPYEQYF. The CDR3 nucleotides are TGTGCCTGGAGTCTTCCCTACGAGCAGTACTTC. The chain carries TRBV30 and TRBJ2-7; no definite D call. The germline V gene has CDR1 GTSNPN and CDR2 SVGIG (reference sequence). The CDR3 runs to 11 residues. Trimming left V 2 bases short and J 2 bases short, with 4 bases between.

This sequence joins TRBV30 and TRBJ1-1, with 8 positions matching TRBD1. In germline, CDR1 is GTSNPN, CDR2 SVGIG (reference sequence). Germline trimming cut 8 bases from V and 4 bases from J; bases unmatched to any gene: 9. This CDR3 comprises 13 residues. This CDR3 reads CAGPGQGGTEAFF. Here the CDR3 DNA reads TGTGCCGGCCCTGGACAGGGCGGCACTGAAGCTTTCTTT.

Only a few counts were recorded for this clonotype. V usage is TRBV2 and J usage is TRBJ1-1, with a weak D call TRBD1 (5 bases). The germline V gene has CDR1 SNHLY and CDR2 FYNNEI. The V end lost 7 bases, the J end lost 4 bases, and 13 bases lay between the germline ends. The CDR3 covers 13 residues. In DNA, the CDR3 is TGTGCCAGCATCCGGGGGGGAACCACTGAAGCTTTCTTT. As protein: CASIRGGTTEAFF.

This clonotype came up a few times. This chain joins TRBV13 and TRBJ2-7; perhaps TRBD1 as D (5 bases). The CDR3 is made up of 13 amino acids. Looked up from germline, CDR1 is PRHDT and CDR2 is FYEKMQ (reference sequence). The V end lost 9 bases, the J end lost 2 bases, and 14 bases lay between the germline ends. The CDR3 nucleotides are TGTGCCAGTGCAGGGCCAGCCCCCTACGAGCAGTACTTC. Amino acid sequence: CASAGPAPYEQYF.

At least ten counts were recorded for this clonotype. CDR3 protein: CASSSVTLNQPQHF. The CDR3 nucleotides are TGTGCCAGCAGTTCAGTGACACTCAATCAGCCCCAGCATTTT. This chain uses TRBV12-3 or TRBV12-4 with TRBJ1-5; D ambiguous. This CDR3 is built from 14 residues. V lost 4 bases and J 3 bases, leaving 10 bases between the germline ends.

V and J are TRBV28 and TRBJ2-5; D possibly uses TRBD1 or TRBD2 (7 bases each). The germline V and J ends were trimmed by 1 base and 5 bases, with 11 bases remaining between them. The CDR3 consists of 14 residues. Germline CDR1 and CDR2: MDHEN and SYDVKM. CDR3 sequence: CASSLFQGGETQYF. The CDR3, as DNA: TGTGCCAGCAGTTTATTTCAGGGGGGGGAGACCCAGTACTTC.

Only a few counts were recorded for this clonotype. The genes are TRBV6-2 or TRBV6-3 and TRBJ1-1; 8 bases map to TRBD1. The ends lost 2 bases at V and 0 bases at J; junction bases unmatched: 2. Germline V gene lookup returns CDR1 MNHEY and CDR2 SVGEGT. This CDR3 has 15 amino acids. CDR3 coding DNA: TGTGCCAGCAGTTACGCAGGGGGCCTGAACACTGAAGCTTTCTTT. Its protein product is CASSYAGGLNTEAFF.

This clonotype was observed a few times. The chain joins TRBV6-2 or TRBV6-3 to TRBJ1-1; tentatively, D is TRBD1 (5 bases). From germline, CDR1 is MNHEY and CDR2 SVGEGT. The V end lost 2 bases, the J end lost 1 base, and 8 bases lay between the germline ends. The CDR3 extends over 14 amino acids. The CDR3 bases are TGTGCCAGCAGTTACGGGGCAACGAACACTGAAGCTTTCTTT. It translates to CASSYGATNTEAFF.

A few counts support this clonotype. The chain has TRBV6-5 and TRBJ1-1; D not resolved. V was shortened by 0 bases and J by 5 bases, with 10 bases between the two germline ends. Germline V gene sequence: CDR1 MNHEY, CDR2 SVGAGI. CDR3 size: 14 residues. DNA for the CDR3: TGTGCCAGCAGTTACTCGAATGGGAAAACTGAAGCTTTCTTT. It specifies CASSYSNGKTEAFF.

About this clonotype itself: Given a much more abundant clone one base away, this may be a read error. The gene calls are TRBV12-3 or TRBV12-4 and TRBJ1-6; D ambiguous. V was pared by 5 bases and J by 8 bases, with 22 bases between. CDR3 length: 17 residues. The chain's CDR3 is CASSPLGRATIDSPLHF. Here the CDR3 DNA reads TGTGCCAGCAGTCCCCTCGGGAGAGCAACCATCGATTCACCCCTCCACTTT.